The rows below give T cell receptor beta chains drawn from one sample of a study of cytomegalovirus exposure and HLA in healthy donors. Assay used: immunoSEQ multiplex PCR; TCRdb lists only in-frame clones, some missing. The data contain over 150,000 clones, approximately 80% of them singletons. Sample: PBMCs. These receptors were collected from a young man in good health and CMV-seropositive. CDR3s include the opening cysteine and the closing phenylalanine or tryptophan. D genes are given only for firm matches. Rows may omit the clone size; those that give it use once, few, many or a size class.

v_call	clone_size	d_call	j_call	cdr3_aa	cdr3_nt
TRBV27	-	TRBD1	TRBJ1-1	CASAKQGAIGRTEAFF	TGTGCCAGCGCAAAGCAGGGGGCAATAGGAAGGACTGAAGCTTTCTTT
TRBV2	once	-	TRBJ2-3	CASSTVGSGYTDTQYF	TGTGCCAGCAGTACCGTTGGGAGCGGCTACACAGATACGCAGTATTTT
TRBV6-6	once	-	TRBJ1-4	CASNPGRANEKLFF	TGTGCCAGCAATCCAGGGAGGGCTAATGAAAAACTGTTTTTT
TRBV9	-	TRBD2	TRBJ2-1	CASSVVGLANEQFF	TGTGCCAGCAGCGTAGTAGGACTAGCGAATGAGCAGTTCTTC
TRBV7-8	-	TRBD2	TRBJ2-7	CASSLHVSGGATSYEQYF	TGTGCCAGCAGCTTACATGTGTCCGGGGGGGCCACCTCCTACGAGCAGTACTTC
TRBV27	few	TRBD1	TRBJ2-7	CASSTTGTGSYEQYF	TGTGCCAGCAGTACCACCGGGACAGGATCCTACGAGCAGTACTTC
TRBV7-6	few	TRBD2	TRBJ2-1	CASSPWTSGSNEQFF	TGTGCCAGCAGCCCTTGGACTAGCGGGAGCAATGAGCAGTTCTTC
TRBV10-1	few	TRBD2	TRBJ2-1	CASRPGLASTGYNEQFF	TGCGCCAGCAGACCGGGACTAGCGTCAACGGGCTACAATGAGCAGTTCTTC
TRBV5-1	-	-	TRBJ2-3	CASSLSTGYTDTQYF	TGCGCCAGCAGCTTGTCTACGGGGTACACAGATACGCAGTATTTT
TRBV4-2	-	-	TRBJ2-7	CASSQAASPMSNEQYF	TGTGCCAGCAGCCAAGCGGCTAGCCCCATGAGTAACGAGCAGTACTTC
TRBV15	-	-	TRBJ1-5	CATSRDYGEGQPQHF	TGTGCCACCAGCAGAGATTATGGGGAGGGACAGCCCCAGCATTTT
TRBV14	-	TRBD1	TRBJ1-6	CASSISGTGNSPLHF	TGTGCCAGCAGCATTTCCGGGACAGGGAATTCACCCCTCCACTTT
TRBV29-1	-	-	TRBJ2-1	CSVKGSSVSYNEQFF	TGCAGCGTCAAAGGGTCTAGCGTCTCCTACAATGAGCAGTTCTTC
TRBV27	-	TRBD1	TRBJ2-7	CASSPTGGAYEQYF	TGTGCCAGCAGTCCAACAGGGGGCGCGTACGAGCAGTACTTC
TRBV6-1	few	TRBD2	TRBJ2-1	CASRGLAKSYNEQFF	TGTGCCAGCAGGGGACTAGCGAAATCCTACAATGAGCAGTTCTTC
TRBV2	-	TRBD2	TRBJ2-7	CASSFSGRDYEQYF	TGTGCCAGCAGTTTTAGCGGGAGGGACTACGAGCAGTACTTC
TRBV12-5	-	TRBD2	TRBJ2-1	CASGLGGTNNEQFF	TGTGCTAGTGGTTTGGGTGGGACTAACAATGAGCAGTTCTTC
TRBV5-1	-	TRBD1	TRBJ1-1	CASSRTGNTEAFF	TGCGCCAGCAGCCGGACAGGGAACACTGAAGCTTTCTTT
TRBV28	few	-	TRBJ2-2	CASRSVGLRRETGELFF	TGTGCCAGCAGGTCGGTGGGACTCCGACGGGAAACCGGGGAGCTGTTTTTT
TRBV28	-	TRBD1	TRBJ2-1	CASTTNRGYNEQFF	TGTGCCAGCACCACCAACAGGGGATACAATGAGCAGTTCTTC
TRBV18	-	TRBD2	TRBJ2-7	CASSPWRETGEYEQYF	TGTGCCAGCTCACCATGGCGGGAGACGGGTGAATACGAGCAGTACTTC
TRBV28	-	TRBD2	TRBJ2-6	CASSLRGAGANVLTF	TGTGCCAGCAGTTTGCGGGGGGCTGGGGCCAACGTCCTGACTTTC
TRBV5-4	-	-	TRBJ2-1	CASSINGGGRRTPGLF	TGTGCCAGCAGCATAAACGGGGGCGGGAGAAGGACTCCGGGCCTCTTC
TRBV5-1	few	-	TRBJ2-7	CASSLAASYEQYF	TGCGCCAGCAGCTTGGCGGCTAGCTACGAGCAGTACTTC
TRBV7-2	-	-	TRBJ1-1	CASSFRGLGNTEAFF	TGTGCCAGCAGCTTCAGGGGTTTGGGGAACACTGAAGCTTTCTTT
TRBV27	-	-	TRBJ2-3	CASARSESTDTQYF	TGTGCCAGCGCCCGGAGCGAAAGCACAGATACGCAGTATTTT